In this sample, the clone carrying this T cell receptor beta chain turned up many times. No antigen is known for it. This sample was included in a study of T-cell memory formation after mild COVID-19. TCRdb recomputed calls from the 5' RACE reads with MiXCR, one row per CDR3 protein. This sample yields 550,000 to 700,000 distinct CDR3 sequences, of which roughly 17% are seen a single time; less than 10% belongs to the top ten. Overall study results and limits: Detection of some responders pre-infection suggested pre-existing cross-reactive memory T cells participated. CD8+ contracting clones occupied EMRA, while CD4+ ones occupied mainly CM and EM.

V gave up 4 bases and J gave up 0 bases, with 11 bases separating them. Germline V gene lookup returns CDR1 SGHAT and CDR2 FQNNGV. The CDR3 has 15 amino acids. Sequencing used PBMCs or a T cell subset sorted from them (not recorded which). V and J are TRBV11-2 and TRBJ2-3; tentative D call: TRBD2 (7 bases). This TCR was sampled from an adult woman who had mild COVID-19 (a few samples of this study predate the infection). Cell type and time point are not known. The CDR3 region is CASSWSGGSTDTQYF. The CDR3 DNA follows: TGTGCCAGCAGCTGGTCGGGGGGCAGCACAGATACGCAGTATTTT.